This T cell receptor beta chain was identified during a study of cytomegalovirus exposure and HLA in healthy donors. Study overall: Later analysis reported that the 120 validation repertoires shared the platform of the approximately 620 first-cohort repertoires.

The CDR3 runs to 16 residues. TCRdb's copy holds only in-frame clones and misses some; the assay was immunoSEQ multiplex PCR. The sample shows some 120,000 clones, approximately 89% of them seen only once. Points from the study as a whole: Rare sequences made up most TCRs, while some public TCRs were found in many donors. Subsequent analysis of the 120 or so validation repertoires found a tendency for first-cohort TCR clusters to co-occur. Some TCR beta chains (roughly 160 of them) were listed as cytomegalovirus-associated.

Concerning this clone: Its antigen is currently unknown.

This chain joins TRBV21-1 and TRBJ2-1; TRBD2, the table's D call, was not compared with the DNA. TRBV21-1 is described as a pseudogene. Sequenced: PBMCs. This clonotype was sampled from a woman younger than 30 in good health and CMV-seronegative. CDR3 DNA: TGTGCCAGCAGCAAAGGGCGCGGGGCCCCCTACAATGAGCAGTTCTTC. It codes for CASSKGRGAPYNEQFF.